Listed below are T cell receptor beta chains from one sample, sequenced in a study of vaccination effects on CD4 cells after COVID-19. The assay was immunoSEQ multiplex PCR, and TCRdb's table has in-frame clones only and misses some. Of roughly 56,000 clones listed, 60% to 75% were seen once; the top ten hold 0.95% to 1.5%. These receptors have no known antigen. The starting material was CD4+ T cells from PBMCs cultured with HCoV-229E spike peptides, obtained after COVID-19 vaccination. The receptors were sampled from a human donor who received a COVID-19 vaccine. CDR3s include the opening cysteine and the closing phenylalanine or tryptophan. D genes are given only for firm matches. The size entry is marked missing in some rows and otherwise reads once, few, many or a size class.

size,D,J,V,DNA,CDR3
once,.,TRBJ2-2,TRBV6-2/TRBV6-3,TGTGCCAGCAGCCTGATGGCTGCCGCTGCGAACACCGGGGAGCTGTTTTTT,CASSLMAAAANTGELFF
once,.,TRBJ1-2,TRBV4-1,TGCGCCAGCACCCGGGGGTATAACTATGGCTACACCTTC,CASTRGYNYGYTF
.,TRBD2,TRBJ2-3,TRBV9,TGTGCCAGCAGCGTAGGGGGACTAGCGGGGGGGGCAGATACGCAGTATTTT,CASSVGGLAGGADTQYF
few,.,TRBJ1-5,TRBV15,TGTGCCACCGCCGAGAACAGCAATCAGCCCCAGCATTTT,CATAENSNQPQHF
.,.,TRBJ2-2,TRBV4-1,TGCGCCAGCAGCCAGGCGGGACAGATCACCGGGGAGCTGTTTTTT,CASSQAGQITGELFF
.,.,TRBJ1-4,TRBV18,TGTGCCAGCTCACCAAAGGGATTTGGCGAAAAACTGTTTTTT,CASSPKGFGEKLFF
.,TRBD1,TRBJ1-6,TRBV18,TGTGCCAGCTCAAGGGACAGGGCGAGTTCACCCCTCCACTTT,CASSRDRASSPLHF
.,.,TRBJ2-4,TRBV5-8,TGTGCCAGCAGCTTGAGGCAGGGACTAGCCAAAAACATTCAGTACTTC,CASSLRQGLAKNIQYF
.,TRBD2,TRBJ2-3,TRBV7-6,TGTGCCAGCAGCTTTGGGACTAGCGCGGGCACAGATACGCAGTATTTT,CASSFGTSAGTDTQYF
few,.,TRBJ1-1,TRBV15,TGTGCCACCAGCAGAGACCCGTCGGAGGACACTGAAGCTTTCTTT,CATSRDPSEDTEAFF
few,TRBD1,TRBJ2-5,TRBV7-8,TGTGCCAGCAGCTTTCGAACAGGGGAAGAGACCCAGTACTTC,CASSFRTGEETQYF
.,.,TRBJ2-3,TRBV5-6,TGTGCCAGCAGCCTTGGGATCACAGATACGCAGTATTTT,CASSLGITDTQYF
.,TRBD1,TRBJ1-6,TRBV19,TGTGCCAGTAGTCCGAACGGGGACAGGACTAATTCACCCCTCCACTTT,CASSPNGDRTNSPLHF
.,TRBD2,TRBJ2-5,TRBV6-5,TGTGCCAGCAGTTACTCGAGGCGGGGGAAGGAGACCCAGTACTTC,CASSYSRRGKETQYF
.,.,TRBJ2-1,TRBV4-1,TGCGCCAGCAGCCAAGATAGACGGGTAGGGCAGTTCTTC,CASSQDRRVGQFF
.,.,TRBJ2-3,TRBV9,TGTGCCAGCAGCGTAGGTGGGCCCCCGGGTCATACGCAGTATTTT,CASSVGGPPGHTQYF
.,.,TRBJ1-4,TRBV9,TGTGCCAGCAGCCCGGGCGGGTTGGCAGAAAAACTGTTTTTT,CASSPGGLAEKLFF
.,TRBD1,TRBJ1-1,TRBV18,TGTGCCAGCTCACCAGGGTACAGGGGGAACACTGAAGCTTTCTTT,CASSPGYRGNTEAFF
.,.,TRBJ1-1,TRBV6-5,TGTGCCAGCAGCCAGGGCCTTGAAGCTTTCTTT,CASSQGLEAFF
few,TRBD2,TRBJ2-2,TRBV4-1,TGCGCCAGCAGCCACACACTAGCGGGGGGGCCGAACACCGGGGAGCTGTTTTTT,CASSHTLAGGPNTGELFF
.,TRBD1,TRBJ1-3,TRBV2,TGTGCCAGCAGCCAGCCAACAGGGGGAGGAAACACCATATATTTT,CASSQPTGGGNTIYF
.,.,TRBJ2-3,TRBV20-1,TGCAGTGCGGGGAGAGATACGCAGTATTTT,CSAGRDTQYF
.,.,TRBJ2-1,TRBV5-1,TGCGCCAGCAGCTTACCGGACAGCTACAATGAGCAGTTCTTC,CASSLPDSYNEQFF
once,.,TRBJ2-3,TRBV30,TGTGCCTGGAGTCCTCCGTCAGATACGCAGTATTTT,CAWSPPSDTQYF
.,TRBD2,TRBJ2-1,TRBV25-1,TGTGCCAGCGCGAAGCGGGGGGGCAGCTACAATGAGCAGTTCTTC,CASAKRGGSYNEQFF
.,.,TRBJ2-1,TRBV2,TGTGCCAGCAGGGACCGCTCACCCTACAATGAGCAGTTCTTC,CASRDRSPYNEQFF
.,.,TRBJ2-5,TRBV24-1,TGTGCCACCAGTGATCCCGCCGGGACGCCCCAAGAGACCCAGTACTTC,CATSDPAGTPQETQYF
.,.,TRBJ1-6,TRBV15,TGTGCCACCAGCATTATGAGGTTTTCGGGACCCCTCCACTTT,CATSIMRFSGPLHF
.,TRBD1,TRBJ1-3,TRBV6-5,TGTGCCAGCAGAAGCCGGACAGGCTTGAGGGACACCATATATTTT,CASRSRTGLRDTIYF
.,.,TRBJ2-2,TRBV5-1,TGCGCCAGCAGCTTGGTAGCCTCAAAGAACACCGGGGAGCTGTTTTTT,CASSLVASKNTGELFF
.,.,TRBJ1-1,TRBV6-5,TGTGCCAGCAGAACTTTCTTTATGGTAGGGGACGCTTTCTTT,CASRTFFMVGDAFF
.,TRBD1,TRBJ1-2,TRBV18,TGTGCCAGCTCATCCGGGACAGGGATTTTCGGGTATGGCTACACCTTC,CASSSGTGIFGYGYTF
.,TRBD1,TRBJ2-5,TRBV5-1,TGCGCCAGCAGCTTTACAACAGGACAGGCGGCGGAGACCCAGTACTTC,CASSFTTGQAAETQYF
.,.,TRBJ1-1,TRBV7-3,TGTGCCAGCAGCTTAAGTCAGGAGCAGCGGGATCACACTGAAGCTTTCTTT,CASSLSQEQRDHTEAFF
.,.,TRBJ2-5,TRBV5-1,TGCGCCAGCAGCGTACAGGTTCCCCCCACCGAGACCCAGTACTTC,CASSVQVPPTETQYF
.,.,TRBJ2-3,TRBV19,TGTGCCAGTAAAGACCGCGGCGGGGGCTCCACAGATACGCAGTATTTT,CASKDRGGGSTDTQYF
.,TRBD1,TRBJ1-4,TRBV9,TGTGCCAGCAGCGTAGGGACAGGAACTAATGAAAAACTGTTTTTT,CASSVGTGTNEKLFF
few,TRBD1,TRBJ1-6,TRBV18,TGTGCCAGCTCACCCCAGGGGGAAAATTCACCCCTCCACTTT,CASSPQGENSPLHF
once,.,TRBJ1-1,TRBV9,TGTGCCAGGAACCAGGATGGGGGGCGAGGGATGAACACTGAAGCTTTCTTT,CARNQDGGRGMNTEAFF
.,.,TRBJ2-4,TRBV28,TGTGCCAGCAGTTATGGCGGATCCCTAGCCAAAAACATTCAGTACTTC,CASSYGGSLAKNIQYF
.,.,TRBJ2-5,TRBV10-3,TGTGCCATCAGTAGCCTTAAAGAGACCCAGTACTTC,CAISSLKETQYF
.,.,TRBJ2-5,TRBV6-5,TGTGCCAGCAGTTACCCGAGACCCGTCTCGGGTGACCAGTACTTC,CASSYPRPVSGDQYF
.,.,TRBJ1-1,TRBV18,TGTGCCAGCTCACCATTAGGATACACTGAAGCTTTCTTT,CASSPLGYTEAFF
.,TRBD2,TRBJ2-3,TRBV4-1,TGCGCCAGCAGCCAAGCCGGGGCGGGGGGCCGCACAGATACGCAGTATTTT,CASSQAGAGGRTDTQYF
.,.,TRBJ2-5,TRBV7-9,TGTGCCAGCAGCTTACTGAACACCCAGTACTTC,CASSLLNTQYF
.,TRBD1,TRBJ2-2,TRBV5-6,TGTGCCAGCAGCATTGTGGGGACAGGGGACACCGGGGAGCTGTTTTTT,CASSIVGTGDTGELFF
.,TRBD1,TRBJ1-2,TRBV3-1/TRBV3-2,TGTGCCAGCAGCCGTGGACAGGGCTATGGCTACACCTTC,CASSRGQGYGYTF
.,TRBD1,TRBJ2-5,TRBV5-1,TGCGCCAGCAGCAACGGACAGGGTGGAAAAGAGACCCAGTACTTC,CASSNGQGGKETQYF
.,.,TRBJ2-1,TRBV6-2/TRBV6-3,TGTGCCAGCAGTCGCTCTAGGACAGTGTTAACCTACAATGAGCAGTTCTTC,CASSRSRTVLTYNEQFF
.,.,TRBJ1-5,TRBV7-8,TGTGCCAGCAGCGTGACGCGCCTACAGCCCCAGCATTTT,CASSVTRLQPQHF
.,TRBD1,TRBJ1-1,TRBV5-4,TGTGCCAGCAGCTTGGCCGTTGGGACAGGATCGAACACTGAAGCTTTCTTT,CASSLAVGTGSNTEAFF
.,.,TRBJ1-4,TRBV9,TGTGCCAGCAGCGTACTAGGAGGAGAGACTAATGAAAAACTGTTTTTT,CASSVLGGETNEKLFF
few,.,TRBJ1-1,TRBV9,TGTGCCAGCAGCGCGACACCAACCCACCGGGGGAACACTGAAGCTTTCTTT,CASSATPTHRGNTEAFF
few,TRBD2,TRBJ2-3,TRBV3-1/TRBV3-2,TGTGCCAGCAGCCAACGACCTAGCGGGGGACGCACAGATACGCAGTATTTT,CASSQRPSGGRTDTQYF
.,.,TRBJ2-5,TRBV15,TGTGCCACCAGCCGTAAGGGGGGGGGCAGAGAGACCCAGTACTTC,CATSRKGGGRETQYF
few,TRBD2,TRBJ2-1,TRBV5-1,TGCGCCAGCAGCTTGGGAACTAGCGGGGGGTACAATGAGCAGTTCTTC,CASSLGTSGGYNEQFF
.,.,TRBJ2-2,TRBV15,TGTGCCACCAGCAGAGATGACCCCCAAAACACCGGGGAGCTGTTTTTT,CATSRDDPQNTGELFF
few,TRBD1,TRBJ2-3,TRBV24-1,TGTGCCACCAGTGATTTCCCGGGACAGGGGGGCTCCTATACGCAGTATTTT,CATSDFPGQGGSYTQYF